The present T cell receptor beta chain was sequenced within a study of T cell repertoires in cytomegalovirus infection. About the study: Public signatures in TCR beta pointed to CMV infection and matching HLA type.

TCRdb reprocessed the reads via MiXCR and lists one record per CDR3 protein. The repertoire holds a few hundred thousand distinct CDR3 sequences, with 15% to 20% as singletons. This clonotype has ten or more counts. The receptor's source is a human donor in good health (CMV status not recorded). Some clones in this sample may be carry-over from other donors' samples. Sequenced material: PBMCs.

The CDR3 DNA follows: TGTGCCAGCACCGGGGCTAGCGGCTACACAGATACGCAGTATTTT. Translated: CASTGASGYTDTQYF. The chain recombines TRBV2 with TRBJ2-3; TRBD2 matches 7 bases. Germline-derived CDR1 and CDR2 are SNHLY and FYNNEI. The CDR3 spans 15 residues. The junction had 9 bases not matched to a gene; V was cut back by 7 bases and J by 2 bases.